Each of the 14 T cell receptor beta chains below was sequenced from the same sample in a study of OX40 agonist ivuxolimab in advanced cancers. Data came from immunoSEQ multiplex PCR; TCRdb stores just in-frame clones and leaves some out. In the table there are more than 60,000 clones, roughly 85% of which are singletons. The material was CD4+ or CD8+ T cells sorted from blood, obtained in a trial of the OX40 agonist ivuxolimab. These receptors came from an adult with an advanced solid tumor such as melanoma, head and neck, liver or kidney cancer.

CDR3 nucleotides: TGTGCCAGTAGTGCTACAGGGGTTGGAGAAAAACTGTTTTTT. It yields the protein CASSATGVGEKLFF. This chain links TRBV19 with TRBJ1-4; 7 bases fit TRBD1. The CDR3 totals 14 residues. Germline loops: CDR1 LNHDA, CDR2 SQIVND (reference sequence). The V gene end was trimmed by 5 bases and the J gene end by 8 bases; junction bases not matched to a gene: 8.

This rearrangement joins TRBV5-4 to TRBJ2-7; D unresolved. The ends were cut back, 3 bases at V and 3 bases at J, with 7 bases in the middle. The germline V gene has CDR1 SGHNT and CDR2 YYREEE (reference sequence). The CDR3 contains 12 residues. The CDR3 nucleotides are TGTGCCAGCAGCTCGGACCACTACGAGCAGTACTTC. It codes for CASSSDHYEQYF.

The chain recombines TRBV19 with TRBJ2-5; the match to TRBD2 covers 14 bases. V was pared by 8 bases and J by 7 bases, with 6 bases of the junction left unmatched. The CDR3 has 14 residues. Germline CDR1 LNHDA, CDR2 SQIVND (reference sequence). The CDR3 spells CASAGTSGSGTQYF. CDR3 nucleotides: TGTGCCAGTGCCGGGACTAGCGGGAGTGGGACCCAGTACTTC.

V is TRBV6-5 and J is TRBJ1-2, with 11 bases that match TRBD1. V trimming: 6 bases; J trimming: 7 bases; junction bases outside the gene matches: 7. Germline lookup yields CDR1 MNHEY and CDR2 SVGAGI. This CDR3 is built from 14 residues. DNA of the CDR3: TGTGCCAGCAGGCGGGGACAGGGGGGATCTGGCTACACCTTC. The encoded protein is CASRRGQGGSGYTF.

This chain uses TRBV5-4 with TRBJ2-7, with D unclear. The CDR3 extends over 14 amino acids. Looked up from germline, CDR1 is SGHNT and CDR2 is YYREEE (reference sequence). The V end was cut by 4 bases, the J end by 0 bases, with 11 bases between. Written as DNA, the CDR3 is TGTGCCAGCAGCGCTGGTGGCTCCTCCTACGAGCAGTACTTC. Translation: CASSAGGSSYEQYF.

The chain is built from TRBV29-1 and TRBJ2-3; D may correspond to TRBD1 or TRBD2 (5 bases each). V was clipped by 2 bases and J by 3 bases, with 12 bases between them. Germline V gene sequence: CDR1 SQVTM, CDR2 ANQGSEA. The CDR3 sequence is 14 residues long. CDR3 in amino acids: CSVELRGPTDTQYF. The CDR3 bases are TGCAGCGTTGAACTTAGGGGACCTACAGATACGCAGTATTTT.

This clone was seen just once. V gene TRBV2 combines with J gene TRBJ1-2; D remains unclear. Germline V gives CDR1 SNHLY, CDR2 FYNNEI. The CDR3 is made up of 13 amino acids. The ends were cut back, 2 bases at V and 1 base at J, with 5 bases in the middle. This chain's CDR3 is CASSESINYGYTF. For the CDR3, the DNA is TGTGCCAGCAGTGAATCGATTAACTATGGCTACACCTTC.

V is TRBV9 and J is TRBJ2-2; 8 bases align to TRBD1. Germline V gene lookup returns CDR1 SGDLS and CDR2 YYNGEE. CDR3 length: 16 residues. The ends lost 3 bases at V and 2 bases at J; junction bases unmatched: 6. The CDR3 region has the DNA TGTGCCAGCAGCGAGGCGGGACAGGCTAACACCGGGGAGCTGTTTTTT. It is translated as CASSEAGQANTGELFF.

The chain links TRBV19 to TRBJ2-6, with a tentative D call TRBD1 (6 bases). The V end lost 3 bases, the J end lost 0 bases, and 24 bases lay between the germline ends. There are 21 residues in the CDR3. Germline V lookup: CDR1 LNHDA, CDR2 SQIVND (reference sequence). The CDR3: CASSMAAWQGRHSSGANVLTF. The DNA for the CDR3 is TGTGCCAGTAGTATGGCTGCGTGGCAGGGGCGCCATAGCTCTGGGGCCAACGTCCTGACTTTC.

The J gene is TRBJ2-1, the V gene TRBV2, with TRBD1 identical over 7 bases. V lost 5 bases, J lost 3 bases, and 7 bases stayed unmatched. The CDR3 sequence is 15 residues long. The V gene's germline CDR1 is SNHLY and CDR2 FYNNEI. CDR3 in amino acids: CASSIRDSLYNEQFF. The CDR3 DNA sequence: TGTGCCAGCAGTATCCGGGACAGTCTCTACAATGAGCAGTTCTTC.

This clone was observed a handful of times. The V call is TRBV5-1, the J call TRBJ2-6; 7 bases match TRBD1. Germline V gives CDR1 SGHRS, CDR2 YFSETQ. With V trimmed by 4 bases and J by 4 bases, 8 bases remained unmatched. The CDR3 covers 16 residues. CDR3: CASSANRGTGANVLTF. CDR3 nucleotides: TGCGCCAGCAGCGCCAACAGGGGAACAGGGGCCAACGTCCTGACTTTC.

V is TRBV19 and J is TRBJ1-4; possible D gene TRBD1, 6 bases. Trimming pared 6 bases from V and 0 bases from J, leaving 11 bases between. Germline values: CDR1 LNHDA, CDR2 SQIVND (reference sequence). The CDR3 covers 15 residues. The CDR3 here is CASRNRVATNEKLFF. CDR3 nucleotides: TGTGCCAGTAGGAACAGGGTAGCAACTAATGAAAAACTGTTTTTT.

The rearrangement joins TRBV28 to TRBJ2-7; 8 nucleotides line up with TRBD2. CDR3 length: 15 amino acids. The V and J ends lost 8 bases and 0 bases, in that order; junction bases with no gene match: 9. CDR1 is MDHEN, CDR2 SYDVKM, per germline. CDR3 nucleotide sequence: TGTGCCAGCGGTAGCGGGGCCCTGAGCTCCTACGAGCAGTACTTC. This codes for CASGSGALSSYEQYF.

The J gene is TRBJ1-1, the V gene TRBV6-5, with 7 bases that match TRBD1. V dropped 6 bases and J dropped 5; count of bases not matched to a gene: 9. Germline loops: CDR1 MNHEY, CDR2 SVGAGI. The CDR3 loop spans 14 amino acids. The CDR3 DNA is TGTGCCAGCAGCCAACAGGGGATTAGTACTGAAGCTTTCTTT. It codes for CASSQQGISTEAFF.